Sequencing of this T cell receptor beta chain was carried out in a study of cytomegalovirus exposure and HLA in healthy donors. Study-level findings and limits: TRBV6-2, TRBV6-3 and other indistinguishable V segments were excluded. According to reports, the classifier identified cytomegalovirus status with high specificity and sensitivity. The likely origin of a cluster of highly shared sequence variants was a sequencing artifact.

Healthy bone marrow donors made up the donor group. Regarding this clone: The antigen is unknown.

PCR used 60 Vbeta primers and 13 Jbeta primers. Measured with immunoSEQ multiplex PCR; TCRdb has only the in-frame clones, and not every one. The sample consists of roughly 150,000 clones, over 60% of them appearing once. The CDR3 has 14 amino acids. With 6 bases removed from V and 2 bases from J, the gap between germline ends came to 11 bases. The germline CDR1 and CDR2 sequences are MNHEY and SMNVEV (reference sequence). The sequenced sample consisted of PBMCs. V is TRBV27 and J is TRBJ2-1, with D hard to call. The sequence was obtained from a man in his thirties or forties in good health and CMV-seronegative. CDR3 sequence: CASRNYLPYNEQFF. CDR3 nucleotides: TGTGCCAGCAGGAACTATCTCCCCTACAATGAGCAGTTCTTC.